This T cell receptor beta chain stems from a study of blood T cell repertoires in COVID-19. Across the study: Acute and convalescent COVID-19 samples came from the United States, Italy and Spain. PBMCs, B-cell-depleted T cells, or T cells were the source of the cDNA or gDNA that made up the material.

The CDR3 contains 15 residues. The germline CDR1 and CDR2 sequences are ENHRY and SYGVKD. Unmatched junction bases numbered 6, after V lost 0 bases and J lost 4 bases. Patients of the Seattle cohort, enrolled during active infection, were followed longitudinally. Authors' processing steps: From reference gene primer amplification, estimates of nucleated cell counts were derived. Assay used: immunoSEQ multiplex PCR; TCRdb lists only in-frame clones, some missing. That table gives V, J and clone size, and the DNA gave D and trimming. In the table there are roughly 340,000 clones, about 87% of which are singletons.

The sequence derives from a woman between 45 and 65 years old with COVID-19, enrolled during active disease. Sample: peripheral blood. This chain links TRBV10-3 with TRBJ2-7; 7 nucleotides agree with TRBD1. The CDR3 nucleotides are TGTGCCATCAGTGAGTCTGACAGGGTGACGTACGAGCAGTACTTC. Protein sequence: CAISESDRVTYEQYF.